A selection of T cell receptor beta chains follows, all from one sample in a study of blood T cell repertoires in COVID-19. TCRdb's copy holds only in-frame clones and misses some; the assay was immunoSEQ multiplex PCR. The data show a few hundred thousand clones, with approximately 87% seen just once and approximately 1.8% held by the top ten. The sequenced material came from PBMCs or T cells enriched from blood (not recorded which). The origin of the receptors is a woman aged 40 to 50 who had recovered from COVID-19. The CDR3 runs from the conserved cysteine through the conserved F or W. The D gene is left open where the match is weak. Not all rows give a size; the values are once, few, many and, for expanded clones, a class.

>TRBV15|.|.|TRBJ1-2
CATSSPKSAGDHYGYTF
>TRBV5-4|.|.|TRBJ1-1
CASSFGRLAFF
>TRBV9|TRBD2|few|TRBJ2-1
CASSVVSGRGNEQFF
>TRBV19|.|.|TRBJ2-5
CASSISGGVKETQYF
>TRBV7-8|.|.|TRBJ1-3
CASSSRGPGNTIYF
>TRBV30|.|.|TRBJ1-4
CAWGWALPAKNEKLFF
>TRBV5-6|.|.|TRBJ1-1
CASSSPAVRGRNTEAFF
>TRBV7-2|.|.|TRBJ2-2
CASSLNGRGTGELFF
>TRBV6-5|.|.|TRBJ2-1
CASSRAGRTYNEQFF
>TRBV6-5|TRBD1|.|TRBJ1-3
CAGSQDRGGNTIYF
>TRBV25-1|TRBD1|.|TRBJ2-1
CASRGDRSFEQFF
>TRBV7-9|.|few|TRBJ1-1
CASSFDMNTEAFF
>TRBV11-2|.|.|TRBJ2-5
CASSLGLQETQYF
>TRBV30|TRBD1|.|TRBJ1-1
CACNGDRVGVNTGAFF
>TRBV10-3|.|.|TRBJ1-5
CAISGAQSNQPQHF
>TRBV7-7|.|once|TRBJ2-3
CASSLDRTDTQYF
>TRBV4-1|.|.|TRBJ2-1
CASSRSGVSGNEQFF
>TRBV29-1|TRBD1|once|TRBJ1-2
CSVSGQGALYGYTF
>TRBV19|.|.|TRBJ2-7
CASSIGRSYEQYF
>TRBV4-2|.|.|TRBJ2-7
CASSQRGLAEGGGVDEQYF
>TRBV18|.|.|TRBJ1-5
CASSPSRGASNQPQHF
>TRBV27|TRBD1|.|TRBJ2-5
CASSNHSSGQRIETQYF
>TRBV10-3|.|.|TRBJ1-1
CAITDRSMNTEAFF
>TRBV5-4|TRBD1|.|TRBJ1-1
CASSFTGTGGGGAFF
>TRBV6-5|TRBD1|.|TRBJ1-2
CASSQTGGYGYTF
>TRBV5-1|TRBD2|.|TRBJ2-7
CASSSLAGPYEQYF
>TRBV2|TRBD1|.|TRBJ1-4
CATSGTGDEKLFF
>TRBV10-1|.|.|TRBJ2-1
CASSESAAGTYNEQFF
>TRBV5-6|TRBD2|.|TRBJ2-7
CASSGTSGFSYEQYF
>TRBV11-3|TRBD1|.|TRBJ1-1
CASSLPGDSTEAFF
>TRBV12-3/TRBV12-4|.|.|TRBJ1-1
CASSLTVNTEAFF
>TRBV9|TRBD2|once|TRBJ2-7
CASSRGTNPKQYF
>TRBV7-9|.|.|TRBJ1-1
CASSLRRPEAFF
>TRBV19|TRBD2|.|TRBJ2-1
CASSIDSGRGHNEQFF
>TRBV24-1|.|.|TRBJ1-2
CATSDLYGYTF
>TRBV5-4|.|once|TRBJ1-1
CASSLGQVNTEAFF
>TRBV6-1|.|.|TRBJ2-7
CASSETSGREQYF
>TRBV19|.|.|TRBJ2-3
CASSTGGRGNGDTQYF
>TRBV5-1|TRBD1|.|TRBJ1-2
CASAGATGVNTGYTF
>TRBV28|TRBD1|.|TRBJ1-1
CASSSNRGYFTEAFF
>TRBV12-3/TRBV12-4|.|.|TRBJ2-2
CASRGGPGELFF
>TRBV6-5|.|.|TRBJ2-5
CASSRGLETQYF